These T cell receptor beta chains were read from a single sample in a study of blood T cell repertoires in COVID-19. Sequenced by immunoSEQ multiplex PCR; TCRdb stores in-frame clones only, minus some. The table records fewer than 250,000 clones, around 80% of them present only once. Sequencing was carried out using peripheral blood. Source of these receptors: a human donor in a cohort sampled during active COVID-19. Both conserved end residues are part of each CDR3. Each record gives: V gene, D gene, clone size, J gene, CDR3 protein, CDR3 DNA. A D gene is named only where the DNA matches it firmly. Clone size, where shown, is once, few, many, or a class for clones that have expanded.

V: TRBV6-5; D: -; size: few; J: TRBJ1-3; CDR3: CASSYSYEGMNTIYF; DNA: TGTGCCAGCAGTTACTCTTACGAGGGAATGAACACCATATATTTT
V: TRBV18; D: -; size: many; J: TRBJ2-7; CDR3: CASSPEGYEQYF; DNA: TGTGCCAGCTCACCAGAGGGCTACGAGCAGTACTTC
V: TRBV5-6; D: TRBD2; size: -; J: TRBJ2-1; CDR3: CASSLGLAGGNEQFF; DNA: TGTGCCAGCAGCTTGGGACTAGCGGGAGGGAATGAGCAGTTCTTC
V: TRBV19; D: TRBD1; size: once; J: TRBJ1-4; CDR3: CASSTGTGGVEKLFF; DNA: TGTGCCAGTAGTACTGGGACAGGGGGTGTGGAAAAACTGTTTTTT
V: TRBV15; D: TRBD2; size: once; J: TRBJ2-3; CDR3: CATSLLAGGTSDTQYF; DNA: TGTGCCACCAGCCTACTAGCGGGAGGTACGTCAGATACGCAGTATTTT
V: TRBV19; D: -; size: -; J: TRBJ2-6; CDR3: CASSRIEGGAGANVLTF; DNA: TGTGCCAGTAGTAGGATAGAGGGCGGGGCTGGGGCCAACGTCCTGACTTTC
V: TRBV6-6; D: TRBD1; size: -; J: TRBJ1-4; CDR3: CASSYTTGGVEEKLFF; DNA: TGTGCCAGCAGTTACACGACAGGGGGAGTTGAGGAAAAACTGTTTTTT
V: TRBV7-2; D: -; size: few; J: TRBJ1-5; CDR3: CASSLQQDQPQHF; DNA: TGTGCCAGCAGCCTTCAGCAGGATCAGCCCCAGCATTTT
V: TRBV3-1/TRBV3-2; D: -; size: -; J: TRBJ2-7; CDR3: CASSLTQGYEQYF; DNA: TGTGCCAGCAGCTTAACCCAGGGGTACGAGCAGTACTTC
V: TRBV4-1; D: -; size: once; J: TRBJ2-3; CDR3: CASSQGQGGSTDTQYF; DNA: TGCGCCAGCAGCCAAGGGCAGGGTGGGTCCACAGATACGCAGTATTTT
V: TRBV3-1/TRBV3-2; D: TRBD1; size: -; J: TRBJ1-2; CDR3: CASSLDRGGYTF; DNA: TGTGCCAGCAGCCTCGACAGGGGCGGCTACACCTTC
V: TRBV6-5; D: -; size: -; J: TRBJ1-3; CDR3: CASSYSQGAGNTIYF; DNA: TGTGCCAGCAGTTACTCACAGGGAGCTGGAAACACCATATATTTT
V: TRBV18; D: -; size: -; J: TRBJ2-7; CDR3: CASSITGEDEQYF; DNA: TGTGCCAGCTCAATAACAGGGGAGGACGAGCAGTACTTC
V: TRBV6-6; D: TRBD1; size: -; J: TRBJ1-6; CDR3: CASSTAGQGNSPLHF; DNA: TGTGCCAGCAGTACCGCGGGACAGGGAAATTCACCCCTCCACTTT
V: TRBV4-1; D: -; size: -; J: TRBJ1-5; CDR3: CASSQWTETTSNQPQHF; DNA: TGCGCCAGCAGCCAATGGACAGAAACTACGAGCAATCAGCCCCAGCATTTT
V: TRBV19; D: -; size: -; J: TRBJ1-2; CDR3: CASNPTAFYGYTF; DNA: TGTGCCAGTAATCCTACAGCCTTCTATGGCTACACCTTC
V: TRBV30; D: -; size: -; J: TRBJ1-5; CDR3: CAWSLQGPQHF; DNA: TGTGCCTGGAGTCTCCAGGGGCCCCAGCATTTT
V: TRBV11-2; D: -; size: few; J: TRBJ1-2; CDR3: CASSPRRGDGYTF; DNA: TGTGCCAGCAGCCCCCGGAGGGGTGATGGCTACACCTTC
V: TRBV27; D: -; size: -; J: TRBJ2-5; CDR3: CASQGRTVGTQYF; DNA: TGTGCCAGCCAAGGTCGGACTGTCGGGACCCAGTACTTC
V: TRBV5-1; D: -; size: -; J: TRBJ1-5; CDR3: CASRATHSNDQPQHF; DNA: TGCGCCAGCAGAGCAACTCACTCCAACGATCAGCCCCAGCATTTT
V: TRBV19; D: TRBD2; size: -; J: TRBJ2-3; CDR3: CASSIGVAGGDTQYF; DNA: TGTGCCAGTAGTATAGGGGTAGCGGGGGGAGATACGCAGTATTTT
V: TRBV6-5; D: TRBD1; size: few; J: TRBJ2-7; CDR3: CASRRDRGSNYEQYF; DNA: TGTGCCAGCAGAAGGGACAGGGGGTCGAACTACGAGCAGTACTTC
V: TRBV7-9; D: TRBD2; size: -; J: TRBJ2-1; CDR3: CASSFRLAGVIGNEQFF; DNA: TGTGCCAGCAGCTTTAGACTAGCGGGAGTAATAGGCAATGAGCAGTTCTTC
V: TRBV27; D: -; size: -; J: TRBJ2-3; CDR3: CASSARLESTDTQYF; DNA: TGTGCCAGCAGTGCCAGACTAGAAAGCACAGATACGCAGTATTTT
V: TRBV28; D: TRBD1; size: -; J: TRBJ1-3; CDR3: CASSLQGAVGNTIYF; DNA: TGTGCCAGCAGTTTGCAGGGGGCGGTGGGAAACACCATATATTTT
V: TRBV9; D: TRBD2; size: -; J: TRBJ2-5; CDR3: CASTQGLAQETQYF; DNA: TGTGCCAGCACCCAAGGACTAGCGCAAGAGACCCAGTACTTC
V: TRBV10-2; D: TRBD1; size: -; J: TRBJ2-5; CDR3: CASGADRGETQYF; DNA: TGCGCCAGCGGGGCCGACAGGGGGGAGACCCAGTACTTC
V: TRBV19; D: TRBD1; size: -; J: TRBJ1-4; CDR3: CASSIRRNRGRPNEKLFF; DNA: TGTGCCAGTAGTATAAGGAGAAACAGGGGACGTCCTAATGAAAAACTGTTTTTT
V: TRBV30; D: TRBD1; size: -; J: TRBJ1-5; CDR3: CAWSEGQSNQPQHF; DNA: TGTGCCTGGAGTGAGGGACAGAGCAATCAGCCCCAGCATTTT
V: TRBV7-2; D: -; size: -; J: TRBJ1-6; CDR3: CASSLSGGLSYNSPLHF; DNA: TGTGCCAGCAGCCTAAGCGGGGGGCTTTCCTATAATTCACCCCTCCACTTT
V: TRBV6-5; D: TRBD1; size: -; J: TRBJ2-2; CDR3: CASTQGQGKLFF; DNA: TGTGCCAGCACCCAAGGACAGGGAAAGCTGTTTTTT
V: TRBV10-3; D: -; size: once; J: TRBJ1-6; CDR3: CAISESAGADSPLHF; DNA: TGTGCCATCAGTGAGTCGGCGGGGGCGGATTCACCCCTCCACTTT
V: TRBV6-5; D: TRBD1; size: -; J: TRBJ2-1; CDR3: CASTRDRVNEQFF; DNA: TGTGCCAGCACTCGGGACAGGGTCAATGAGCAGTTCTTC
V: TRBV14; D: TRBD1; size: -; J: TRBJ1-5; CDR3: CASSRQGYNQPQHF; DNA: TGTGCCAGCAGCCGACAGGGATACAATCAGCCCCAGCATTTT
V: TRBV2; D: -; size: -; J: TRBJ1-3; CDR3: CATTLSGSGNTIYF; DNA: TGTGCCACTACTTTGTCAGGCTCTGGAAACACCATATATTTT
V: TRBV12-5; D: TRBD1; size: -; J: TRBJ2-1; CDR3: CASGLITGGRSYNEQFF; DNA: TGTGCTAGTGGTTTGATCACAGGGGGTAGATCCTACAATGAGCAGTTCTTC
V: TRBV25-1; D: TRBD1; size: many; J: TRBJ1-6; CDR3: CASSGDRGRSSYNSPLHF; DNA: TGTGCCAGCAGTGGCGACAGGGGTCGTAGCTCCTATAATTCACCCCTCCACTTT
V: TRBV3-1/TRBV3-2; D: -; size: -; J: TRBJ1-2; CDR3: CATRGGNLYGYTF; DNA: TGTGCCACCCGAGGAGGAAACCTCTATGGCTACACCTTC